These 30 T cell receptor beta chains came from one sample sequenced in a study of cytomegalovirus exposure and HLA in healthy donors. Primers for the PCR totalled 60 Vbeta and 13 Jbeta. Assay: immunoSEQ multiplex PCR; the TCRdb copy retains only in-frame clones and omits some. The sample yields about 85,000 clones, nearly 80% seen once. Sequencing was performed on PBMCs. The receptors here all came from a woman aged 45-65 years in good health and CMV-seropositive.

The rearrangement links TRBV7-9 to TRBJ1-6, with D unresolved. CDR1 SEHNR and CDR2 FQNEAQ come from the germline V gene (reference sequence). The CDR3 loop spans 16 amino acids. Trimming cost V 5 bases and J 5 bases, with 16 bases left between them. CDR3 nucleotides: TGTGCCAGCAGCCCTTTGGGGAGGGAGAATAATTCACCCCTCCACTTT. Its translation: CASSPLGRENNSPLHF.

The sample holds one count of this clone. The chain is built from TRBV5-1 and TRBJ1-4; possibly TRBD1 for D (6 bases). CDR3 length: 14 amino acids. Looked up from germline, CDR1 is SGHRS and CDR2 is YFSETQ. V was shortened by 2 bases and J by 7 bases, with 12 bases between the two germline ends. The CDR3 is CASSFGGLGEKLFF. The CDR3, as DNA: TGCGCCAGCAGCTTCGGGGGGCTAGGTGAAAAACTGTTTTTT.

The chain is built from TRBV2 and TRBJ2-5, with 9 nucleotides matching TRBD1. From germline, CDR1 is SNHLY and CDR2 FYNNEI. Trimming removed 8 bases from V and 7 bases from J; junction bases left unmatched: 8. This CDR3 comprises 13 residues. In nucleotides, the CDR3 is TGTGCCAGCCAGGGACAGGGAGTCGGGACCCAGTACTTC. It encodes CASQGQGVGTQYF.

This chain joins TRBV7-2 and TRBJ2-5; D remains unclear. V dropped 6 bases and J dropped 2 bases, with 10 bases sitting between them. This CDR3 spans 13 amino acids. Germline V gene lookup returns CDR1 SGHTA and CDR2 FQGNSA. CDR3 sequence reads: CASRGPGQETQYF. The CDR3 DNA follows: TGTGCCAGCAGGGGCCCAGGTCAAGAGACCCAGTACTTC.

The CDR3 spells CASRLGAGYEQYF. The CDR3 DNA is TGCGCCAGCAGATTGGGGGCCGGCTACGAGCAGTACTTC. The chain joins TRBV10-1 to TRBJ2-7; the D gene is possibly TRBD1 (6 bases). V was trimmed by 6 bases and J by 3 bases, leaving 12 bases between them. The CDR3 runs 13 residues. The germline V gene encodes CDR1 WNHNN and CDR2 SYGVQD (reference sequence).

The DNA for the CDR3 is TGTGCCAGCAGCAAAGCGCCGGGACAGGTTGTAGATACGCAGTATTTT. It codes for CASSKAPGQVVDTQYF. This rearrangement joins TRBV21-1 to TRBJ2-3; the table gives TRBD1 as D, unverified against the DNA. TRBV21-1 is a documented pseudogene. CDR3 length: 16 residues.

Notes on this clone: A read error may account for a junction end that differs from germline. The chain links TRBV4-1 to TRBJ1-1; unclear D gene. The length of the CDR3 is 13 residues. Germline V gene lookup returns CDR1 MGHRA and CDR2 YSYEKL. CDR3: CASSQHLTPEAFF. The DNA for the CDR3 is TGCGCCAGCAGCCAGCATCTTACCCCTGAAGCTTTCTTC.

This clone was detected a few times. The CDR3 bases are TGTGCCAGCAGCTTAGATCCAGGGGACGAGACCCAGTACTTC. Protein: CASSLDPGDETQYF. The genes are TRBV7-6 and TRBJ2-5, with D perhaps TRBD1 (6 bases). CDR1 is SGHVS, CDR2 FNYEAQ, per germline. This CDR3 is built from 14 residues. V shed 1 base and J shed 5 bases, with 11 bases lying between them.

The CDR3 protein is CASNDRTGTLYF. The CDR3 DNA follows: TGTGCCAGCAACGATAGGACCGGGACTTTGTACTTC. V is TRBV6-5 and J is TRBJ2-7; D perhaps matches TRBD2 (6 bases). Germline CDR1 is MNHEY and CDR2 is SVGAGI. Trimming took off 7 bases at V and 12 bases at J, with 19 bases between the two ends. The CDR3 is 12 amino acids.

The chain has TRBV29-1 and TRBJ2-5; tentatively, D is TRBD2 (5 bases). Trimming left V 8 bases short and J 4 bases short, with 14 bases between. CDR1 is SQVTM, CDR2 ANQGSEA, per germline. The CDR3 loop spans 12 amino acids. For the CDR3, the DNA is TGCAGCATAAACTTGGCGGGAGAGACCCAGTACTTC. This sequence encodes CSINLAGETQYF.

This chain connects TRBV7-2 to TRBJ2-3; 8 nucleotides agree with TRBD1. The CDR3 spans 15 residues. The germline V gene encodes CDR1 SGHTA and CDR2 FQGNSA. V shed 5 bases, J shed 9 bases, and the junction held 13 bases outside the gene matches. The CDR3 is CASSQDAGQAKTQYF. CDR3 bases: TGTGCCAGCAGCCAGGACGCGGGACAGGCGAAGACGCAGTATTTT.

This clone was detected once. The CDR3 here is CASSPLGQPNTEAFF. CDR3 sequence (DNA): TGTGCCAGCTCACCACTAGGACAGCCGAACACTGAAGCTTTCTTT. The rearrangement uses TRBV18 and TRBJ1-1, with a weak D call TRBD1 (6 bases). The CDR3 totals 15 residues. Trimming took 1 base from V and 1 from J, leaving 10 bases between them. Germline-derived CDR1 and CDR2 are KGHSH and LQKENI.

V usage is TRBV5-6 and J usage is TRBJ1-2, with TRBD1 identical over 7 bases. From germline, CDR1 is SGHDT and CDR2 YYEEEE. This CDR3 has 15 residues. The V gene end was trimmed by 4 bases and the J gene end by 4 bases; junction bases not matched to a gene: 10. CDR3 nucleotides: TGTGCCAGCAGCATGGAAGACAGGGCATCCTATGGCTACACCTTC. Its protein is CASSMEDRASYGYTF. The whole variable domain, remainder taken from reference TRBV5-6 and TRBJ1-2, is DAGVTQSPTHLIKTRGQQVTLRCSPKSGHDTVSWYQQALGQGPQFIFQYYEEEERQRGNFPDRFSGHQFPNYSSELNVNALLLGDSALYLCASSMEDRASYGYTFGSGTRLTVV.

The V and J genes are TRBV5-4 and TRBJ2-4; 7 bases line up with TRBD1. Germline V gene lookup returns CDR1 SGHNT and CDR2 YYREEE (reference sequence). There are 15 residues in the CDR3. V shed 3 bases, J shed 0 bases, and the junction held 3 bases outside the gene matches. Here the CDR3 DNA reads TGTGCCAGCAGCTCTAGGGACAGAGCCAAAAACATTCAGTACTTC. Its protein product is CASSSRDRAKNIQYF.

This clone was observed once. The chain joins TRBV7-9 to TRBJ2-2; TRBD2 matches 10 bases. V lost 7 bases to trimming and J lost 1 base; unmatched junction nucleotides: 6. CDR1 SEHNR and CDR2 FQNEAQ come from the germline V gene (reference sequence). The CDR3 is 16 residues long. The CDR3 loop is CASIPLAGGNTGELFF. DNA of the CDR3: TGTGCCAGCATTCCCTTAGCGGGGGGGAACACCGGGGAGCTGTTTTTT. Full variable domain (remainder filled in from reference TRBV7-9 and TRBJ2-2): DTGVSQNPRHKITKRGQNVTFRCDPISEHNRLYWYRQTLGQGPEFLTYFQNEAQLEKSRLLSDRFSAERPKGSFSTLEIQRTEQGDSAMYLCASIPLAGGNTGELFFGEGSRLTVL.

V gene TRBV7-8 combines with J gene TRBJ1-1; D might be TRBD1 (5 bases). CDR3 size: 13 residues. V was shortened by 8 bases and J by 11 bases, with 21 bases between the two germline ends. Germline CDR1 and CDR2: SGHVS and FQNEAQ. The CDR3 sequence: CASPGVRPGEAFF. CDR3 sequence (DNA): TGTGCCAGCCCCGGGGTAAGGCCGGGGGAGGCTTTCTTT.

The rearrangement links TRBV7-8 to TRBJ2-7; D is possibly TRBD1 (6 bases). This CDR3 is built from 14 residues. From germline, CDR1 is SGHVS and CDR2 FQNEAQ. V lost 1 base and J 6 bases, leaving 13 bases between the germline ends. CDR3 loop: CASSLDPGAGEQYF. CDR3 nucleotides: TGTGCCAGCAGCTTAGATCCAGGGGCTGGCGAGCAGTACTTC.

The chain has TRBV27 and TRBJ2-1, with 7 nucleotides matching TRBD1. The CDR3 is 16 amino acids. J lost 0 bases, V lost 6 bases, and 8 bases had no gene match. Germline lookup yields CDR1 MNHEY and CDR2 SMNVEV (reference sequence). The CDR3 DNA reads TGTGCCAGCAGACAACAGGGGCAAAGCTCCTACAATGAGCAGTTCTTC. This sequence encodes CASRQQGQSSYNEQFF.

The chain couples TRBV4-1 to TRBJ1-1; D call uncertain. The ends were cut back, 0 bases at V and 8 bases at J, with 10 bases in the middle. The CDR3 extends over 13 amino acids. Looked up from germline, CDR1 is MGHRA and CDR2 is YSYEKL. Here the CDR3 reads CASSQDLLREAFF. For the CDR3, the DNA is TGCGCCAGCAGCCAAGATTTACTGAGGGAAGCTTTCTTT.

The chain has TRBV2 and TRBJ1-3; a weak D match, TRBD1 (6 bases). From germline, CDR1 is SNHLY and CDR2 FYNNEI. Trimming took 6 bases from V and 7 from J, leaving 13 bases between them. The CDR3 extends over 13 amino acids. In DNA, the CDR3 is TGTGCCAGCAGATACCAGGGGCCCAACACCATATATTTT. As protein: CASRYQGPNTIYF.

The chain recombines TRBV9 with TRBJ2-5; 7 positions match TRBD1. Germline V gives CDR1 SGDLS, CDR2 YYNGEE. The junction had 7 bases not matched to a gene; V was cut back by 3 bases and J by 5 bases. The CDR3 contains 14 residues. CDR3 in amino acids: CASSALSTGETQYF. CDR3 DNA sequence: TGTGCCAGCAGCGCCTTATCGACAGGGGAGACCCAGTACTTC.

CDR3 sequence: CASVALGSGGATDTQYF. Here the CDR3 DNA reads TGTGCCAGCGTAGCCCTAGGGAGCGGGGGGGCGACAGATACGCAGTATTTT. The chain has TRBV2 and TRBJ2-3; 10 bases map to TRBD2. The V segment lost 8 bases and the J segment 3 bases; nucleotides outside the gene matches: 14. The CDR3 is 17 residues long. The V gene's germline CDR1 is SNHLY and CDR2 FYNNEI.

This clone was observed a few times. The chain combines TRBV7-2 with TRBJ1-2, with 7 nucleotides matching TRBD1. J gave up 8 bases and V 5 bases, and 14 bases lay outside the gene matches. The CDR3 consists of 15 residues. Germline assignment: CDR1 SGHTA and CDR2 FQGNSA. This CDR3 is CASSPQTGLGGGYTF. The CDR3 DNA reads TGTGCCAGCAGCCCCCAGACAGGGCTTGGGGGGGGCTACACCTTC.

The sample holds one count of this clone. The rearrangement links TRBV4-1 to TRBJ1-2; weak D call: TRBD1 (5 bases). The V end was cut by 0 bases, the J end by 9 bases, with 20 bases between. Looked up from germline, CDR1 is MGHRA and CDR2 is YSYEKL. This CDR3 contains 16 residues. The CDR3 bases are TGCGCCAGCAGCCAAGAGGGACGGGGGACCCGCGGGAGCTACACCTTC. Its translation is CASSQEGRGTRGSYTF.

The CDR3 DNA follows: TGTGCCAGTAGTACCGGACAAGTGCATCAGCCCCAGCATTTT. Translation gives CASSTGQVHQPQHF. The chain links TRBV19 to TRBJ1-5; possibly TRBD1 for D (5 bases). Germline CDR1 reads LNHDA; CDR2 reads SQIVND (reference sequence). The CDR3 is 14 amino acids. The germline V and J ends were trimmed by 4 bases and 5 bases, with 12 bases remaining between them.

The V gene is TRBV29-1, the J gene TRBJ1-1, with TRBD1 matching over 9 bases. Per the germline V gene, CDR1 is SQVTM and CDR2 is ANQGSEA. V shed 4 bases and J 2 bases; nucleotides not matched to a gene: 5. This CDR3 region has 14 residues. The CDR3 loop reads CSVGETGGNTEAFF. The CDR3 region has the DNA TGCAGCGTTGGAGAGACAGGGGGTAACACTGAAGCTTTCTTT.

The V and J genes are TRBV6-1 and TRBJ2-1; D is possibly TRBD1 or TRBD2 (5 bases each). V was pared by 7 bases and J by 3 bases, with 13 bases between. Germline V CDR1 and CDR2: MNHNS, SASEGT. The CDR3 loop spans 14 amino acids. CDR3 DNA sequence: TGTGCCAGCATTGACAGAGGGCTCTACAATGAGCAGTTCTTC. Its translation is CASIDRGLYNEQFF.

The table lists this clone with a count of one. This rearrangement joins TRBV9 to TRBJ2-1; 11 nucleotides align to TRBD2. V shed 2 bases, J shed 9 bases, and the junction held 7 bases outside the gene matches. The CDR3 sequence is 15 residues long. Germline loops: CDR1 SGDLS, CDR2 YYNGEE. CDR3 amino acids: CASSVLAGGPSEQFF. Written as DNA, the CDR3 is TGTGCCAGCAGCGTCTTAGCGGGAGGGCCTTCTGAGCAGTTCTTC.

The chain joins TRBV6-6 to TRBJ2-7; 9 nucleotides agree with TRBD2. Trimming at V came to 7 bases and at J to 2 bases, leaving 9 bases not matched to a gene. CDR1 and CDR2 (germline): MNHNY, SVGAGI (reference sequence). The CDR3 length is 15 residues. This CDR3 reads CASKLSGGPTYEQYF. As DNA, the CDR3 is TGTGCCAGCAAACTTAGCGGGGGCCCGACCTACGAGCAGTACTTC.

This chain links TRBV7-2 with TRBJ1-1; 9 bases are a match to TRBD1. Trimming at V came to 5 bases and at J to 5 bases, leaving 6 bases not matched to a gene. CDR1 is SGHTA and CDR2 is FQGNSA in the germline V gene. This CDR3 has 14 residues. The DNA for the CDR3 is TGTGCCAGCAGCACGACAGGGGGTGGGACTGAAGCTTTCTTT. Its translation: CASSTTGGGTEAFF.